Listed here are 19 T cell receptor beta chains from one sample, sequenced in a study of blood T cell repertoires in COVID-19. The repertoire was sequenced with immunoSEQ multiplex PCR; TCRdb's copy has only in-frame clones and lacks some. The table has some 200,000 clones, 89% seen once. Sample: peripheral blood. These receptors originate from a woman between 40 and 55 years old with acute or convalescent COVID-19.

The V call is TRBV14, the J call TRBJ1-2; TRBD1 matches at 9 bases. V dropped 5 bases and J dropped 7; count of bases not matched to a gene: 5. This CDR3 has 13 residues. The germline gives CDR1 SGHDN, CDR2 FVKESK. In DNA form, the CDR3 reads TGTGCCAGCAGCGCTACAGGGGGCGGTGGCTACACCTTC. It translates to CASSATGGGGYTF.

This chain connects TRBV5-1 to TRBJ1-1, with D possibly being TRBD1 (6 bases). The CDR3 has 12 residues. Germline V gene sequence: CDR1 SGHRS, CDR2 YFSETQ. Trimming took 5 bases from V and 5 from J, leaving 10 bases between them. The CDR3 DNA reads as TGCGCCAGCAGGTTCAGGGGAACTGAAGCTTTCTTT. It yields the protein CASRFRGTEAFF.

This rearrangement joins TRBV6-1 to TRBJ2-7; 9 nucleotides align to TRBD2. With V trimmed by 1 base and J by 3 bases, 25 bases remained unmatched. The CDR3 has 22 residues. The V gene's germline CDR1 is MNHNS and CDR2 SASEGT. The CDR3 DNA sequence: TGTGCCAGCAGTGAAGAGAGGCTAGCGGGGTCCGTAGAAGTCCCACCCCTCTACGAGCAGTACGTC. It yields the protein CASSEERLAGSVEVPPLYEQYV.

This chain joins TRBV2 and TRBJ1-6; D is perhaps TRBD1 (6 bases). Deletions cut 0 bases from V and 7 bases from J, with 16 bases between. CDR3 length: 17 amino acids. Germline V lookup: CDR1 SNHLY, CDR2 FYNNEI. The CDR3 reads CASSEALPDSFNSPLHF. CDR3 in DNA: TGTGCCAGCAGTGAAGCGCTTCCGGACAGCTTCAATTCACCCCTCCACTTT.

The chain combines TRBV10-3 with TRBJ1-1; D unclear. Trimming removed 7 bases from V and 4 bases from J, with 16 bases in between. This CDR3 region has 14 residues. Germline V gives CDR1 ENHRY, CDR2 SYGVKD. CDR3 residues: CAITSIRGATEAFF. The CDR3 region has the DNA TGTGCCATCACTTCGATACGGGGAGCCACTGAAGCTTTCTTT.

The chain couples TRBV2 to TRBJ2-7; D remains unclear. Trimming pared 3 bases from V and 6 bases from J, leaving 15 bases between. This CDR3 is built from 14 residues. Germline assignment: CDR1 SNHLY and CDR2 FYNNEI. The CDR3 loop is CASSERRLIGEQYV. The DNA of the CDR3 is TGTGCCAGCAGTGAGAGGCGGCTAATAGGCGAGCAGTACGTC.

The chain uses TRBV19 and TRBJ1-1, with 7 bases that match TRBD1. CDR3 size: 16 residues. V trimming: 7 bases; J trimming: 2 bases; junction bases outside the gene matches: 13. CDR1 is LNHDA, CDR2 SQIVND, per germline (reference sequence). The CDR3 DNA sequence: TGTGCCAGTACTAAATCTTGGGACAGATTAAACACTGAAGCTTTCTTT. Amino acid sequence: CASTKSWDRLNTEAFF.

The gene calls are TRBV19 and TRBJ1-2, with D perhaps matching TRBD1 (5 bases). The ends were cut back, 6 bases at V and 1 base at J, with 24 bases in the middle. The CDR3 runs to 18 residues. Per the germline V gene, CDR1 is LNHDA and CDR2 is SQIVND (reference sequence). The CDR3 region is CASSPQGRASSNNYGYTF. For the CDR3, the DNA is TGTGCCAGTAGCCCCCAGGGCAGGGCTTCCTCTAATAACTATGGCTACACCTTC.

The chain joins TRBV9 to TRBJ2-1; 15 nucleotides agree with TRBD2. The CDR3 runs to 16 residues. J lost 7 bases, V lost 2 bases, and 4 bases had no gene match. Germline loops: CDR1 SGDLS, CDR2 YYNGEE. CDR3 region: CASSVGTSGGKNEQFF. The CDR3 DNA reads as TGTGCCAGCAGCGTCGGGACTAGCGGGGGGAAGAATGAGCAGTTCTTC.

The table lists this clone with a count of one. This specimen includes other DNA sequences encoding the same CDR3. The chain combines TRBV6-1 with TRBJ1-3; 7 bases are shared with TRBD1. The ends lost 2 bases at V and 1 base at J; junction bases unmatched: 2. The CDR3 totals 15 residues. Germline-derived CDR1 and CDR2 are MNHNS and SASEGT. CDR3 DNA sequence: TGTGCCAGCAGTGAAAGGGGGCCTTCTGGAAACACCATATATTTT. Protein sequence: CASSERGPSGNTIYF.

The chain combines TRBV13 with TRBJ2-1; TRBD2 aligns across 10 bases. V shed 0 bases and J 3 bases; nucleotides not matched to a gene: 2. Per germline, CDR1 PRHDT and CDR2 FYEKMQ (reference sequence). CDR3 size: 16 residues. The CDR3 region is CASSLGLAGDYNEQFF. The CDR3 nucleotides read TGTGCCAGCAGCTTAGGGCTAGCGGGGGACTACAATGAGCAGTTCTTC.

The CDR3 bases are TGTGCCAGCAGGGGGGGAGGGGGTTATGGCTACACCTTC. Translated, it gives CASRGGGGYGYTF. V usage is TRBV28 and J usage is TRBJ1-2; D is perhaps TRBD1 (6 bases). The V end was cut by 6 bases, the J end by 5 bases, with 13 bases between. This CDR3 contains 13 residues. Germline CDR1 and CDR2: MDHEN and SYDVKM.

The CDR3 region is CASRGDRGWTEAFF. CDR3 nucleotide sequence: TGTGCCAGTAGGGGAGACAGGGGGTGGACTGAAGCTTTCTTT. This rearrangement joins TRBV25-1 to TRBJ1-1; 9 bases align to TRBD1. The CDR3 spans 14 residues. Per germline, CDR1 MGHDK and CDR2 SYGVNS. The J segment lost 5 bases and the V segment lost 9 bases, leaving 10 bases of the junction unmatched.

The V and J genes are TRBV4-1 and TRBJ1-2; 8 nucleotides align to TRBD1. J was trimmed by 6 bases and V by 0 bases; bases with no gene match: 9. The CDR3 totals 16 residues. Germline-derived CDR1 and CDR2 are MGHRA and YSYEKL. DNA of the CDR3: TGCGCCAGCAGCCAAGATCGGTGGACAGGGAGGAATGGCTACACCTTC. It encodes CASSQDRWTGRNGYTF.

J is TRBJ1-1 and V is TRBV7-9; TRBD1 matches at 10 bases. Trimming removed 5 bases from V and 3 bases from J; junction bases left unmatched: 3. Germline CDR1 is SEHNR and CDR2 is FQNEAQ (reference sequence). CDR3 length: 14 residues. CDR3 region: CASSRQGAYTEAFF. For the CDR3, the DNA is TGTGCCAGCAGCCGACAGGGGGCGTACACTGAAGCTTTCTTT. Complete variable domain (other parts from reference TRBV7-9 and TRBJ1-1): DTGVSQNPRHKITKRGQNVTFRCDPISEHNRLYWYRQTLGQGPEFLTYFQNEAQLEKSRLLSDRFSAERPKGSFSTLEIQRTEQGDSAMYLCASSRQGAYTEAFFGQGTRLTVV.

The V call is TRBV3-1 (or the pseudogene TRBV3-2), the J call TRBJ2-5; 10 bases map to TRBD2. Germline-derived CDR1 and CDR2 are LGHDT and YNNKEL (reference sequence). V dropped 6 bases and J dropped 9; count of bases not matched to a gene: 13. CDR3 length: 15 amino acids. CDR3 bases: TGTGCCAGCAGACCTCCGGGACTAGCGTCTAGCCCCCAGTACTTC. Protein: CASRPPGLASSPQYF.

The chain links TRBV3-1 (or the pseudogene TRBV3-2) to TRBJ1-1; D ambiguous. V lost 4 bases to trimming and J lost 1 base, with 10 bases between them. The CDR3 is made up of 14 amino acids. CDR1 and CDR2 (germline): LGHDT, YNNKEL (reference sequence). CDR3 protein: CASSPRHTNTEAFF. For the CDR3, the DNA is TGTGCCAGCAGCCCAAGACACACGAACACTGAAGCTTTCTTT.

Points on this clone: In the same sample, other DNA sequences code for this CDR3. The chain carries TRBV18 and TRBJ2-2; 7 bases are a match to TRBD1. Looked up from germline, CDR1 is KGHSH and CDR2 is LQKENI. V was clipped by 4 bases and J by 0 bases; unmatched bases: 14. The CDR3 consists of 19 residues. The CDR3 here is CASSQAVGRQGPNTGELFF. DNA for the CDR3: TGTGCCAGCTCACAGGCCGTGGGTAGACAGGGCCCGAACACCGGGGAGCTGTTTTTT.

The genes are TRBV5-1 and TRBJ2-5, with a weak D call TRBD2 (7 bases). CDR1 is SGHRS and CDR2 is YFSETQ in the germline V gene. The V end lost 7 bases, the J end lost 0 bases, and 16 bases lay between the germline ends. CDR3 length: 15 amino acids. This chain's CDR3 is CASRPGGPDQETQYF. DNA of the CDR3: TGCGCCAGCCGCCCCGGGGGGCCCGACCAAGAGACCCAGTACTTC.